One sample yielded the 5 T cell receptor beta chains listed below, sequenced in a study of T cell changes during pregnancy in multiple sclerosis. Method: immunoSEQ multiplex PCR; TCRdb's copy keeps in-frame clones and lacks some. This table has fewer than 20,000 clones, over 75% appearing once. The specimen comprised CD8+ T cells from peripheral blood mononuclear cells, sampled after pregnancy. The receptors here all came from a female donor with multiple sclerosis, enrolled in a pregnancy study.

The chain employs TRBV29-1 and TRBJ2-5, with unresolved D. The CDR3 covers 13 residues. Per the germline V gene, CDR1 is SQVTM and CDR2 is ANQGSEA. V gave up 1 base and J gave up 2 bases, with 8 bases separating them. The CDR3 DNA sequence: TGCAGCGTTGAAGGCGCGAATCAAGAGACCCAGTACTTC. Protein: CSVEGANQETQYF.

The rearrangement uses TRBV15 and TRBJ1-1; D not resolved. The CDR3 runs 14 residues. Germline values: CDR1 LNHNV, CDR2 YYDKDF (reference sequence). V lost 0 bases and J lost 1, with 6 bases in between. DNA for the CDR3: TGTGCCACCAGCAGAGAAGCGGAGAACACTGAAGCTTTCTTT. Translation gives CATSREAENTEAFF.

This chain connects TRBV7-9 to TRBJ2-3; 11 bases are a match to TRBD2. This CDR3 contains 16 residues. V lost 3 bases and J lost 2; bases outside the gene matches: 4. CDR1 is SEHNR, CDR2 FQNEAQ, per germline (reference sequence). The DNA for the CDR3 is TGTGCCAGCAGCTTCATAGCGGGAGGGAACACAGATACGCAGTATTTT. The encoded protein is CASSFIAGGNTDTQYF.

This clone was found once. The chain employs TRBV14 and TRBJ2-5; TRBD1 matches at 7 bases. V lost 4 bases, J lost 0 bases, and 8 bases stayed unmatched. Per germline, CDR1 SGHDN and CDR2 FVKESK. CDR3 size: 16 residues. CDR3 DNA: TGTGCCAGCAGCCGGGACAGAAAAATGTACCAAGAGACCCAGTACTTC. Its translation is CASSRDRKMYQETQYF.

The gene calls are TRBV5-1 and TRBJ2-7; a weak D match, TRBD2 (6 bases). Germline CDR1 is SGHRS and CDR2 is YFSETQ. There are 13 residues in the CDR3. V lost 3 bases, J lost 1 base, and 8 bases lay in between. CDR3 coding DNA: TGCGCCAGCAGCTGGACTATATCCTACGAGCAGTACTTC. This encodes CASSWTISYEQYF. Looking up the rest from reference TRBV5-1 and TRBJ2-7 gives the full variable domain: KAGVTQTPRYLIKTRGQQVTLSCSPISGHRSVSWYQQTPGQGLQFLFEYFSETQRNKGNFPGRFSGRQFSNSRSEMNVSTLELGDSALYLCASSWTISYEQYFGPGTRLTVT.